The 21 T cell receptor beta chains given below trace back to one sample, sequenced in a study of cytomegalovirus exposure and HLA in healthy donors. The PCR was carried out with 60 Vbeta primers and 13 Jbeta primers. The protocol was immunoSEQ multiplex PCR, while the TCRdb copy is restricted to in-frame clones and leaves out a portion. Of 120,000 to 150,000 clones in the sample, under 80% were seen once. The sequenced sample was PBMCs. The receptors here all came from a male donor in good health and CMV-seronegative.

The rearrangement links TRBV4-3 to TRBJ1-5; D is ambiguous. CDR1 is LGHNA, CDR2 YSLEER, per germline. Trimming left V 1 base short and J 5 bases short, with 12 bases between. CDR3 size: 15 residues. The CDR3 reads CASSQALGGDQPQHF. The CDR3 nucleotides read TGCGCCAGCAGCCAAGCCTTAGGCGGGGATCAGCCCCAGCATTTT.

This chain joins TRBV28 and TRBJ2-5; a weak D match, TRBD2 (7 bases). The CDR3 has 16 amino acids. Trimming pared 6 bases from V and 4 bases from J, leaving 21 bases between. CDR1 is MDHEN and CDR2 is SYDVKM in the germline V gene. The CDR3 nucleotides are TGTGCCAGCAGCCTACTCGGGGGGCAGGGACGAGAGACCCAGTACTTC. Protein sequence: CASSLLGGQGRETQYF.

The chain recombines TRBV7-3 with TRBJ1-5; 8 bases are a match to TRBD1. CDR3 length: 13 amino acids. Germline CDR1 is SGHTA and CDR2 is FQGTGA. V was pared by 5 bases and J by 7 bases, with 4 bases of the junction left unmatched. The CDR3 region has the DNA TGTGCCAGCAGCCCGACAGGGGAACAGCCCCAGCATTTT. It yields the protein CASSPTGEQPQHF.

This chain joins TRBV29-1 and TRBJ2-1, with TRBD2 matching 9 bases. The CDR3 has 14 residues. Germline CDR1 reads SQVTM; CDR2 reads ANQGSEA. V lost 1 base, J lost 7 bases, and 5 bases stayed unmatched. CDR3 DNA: TGCAGCGTTGAAGGTCTAGCGGGGATTAATGAGCAGTTCTTC. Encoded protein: CSVEGLAGINEQFF.

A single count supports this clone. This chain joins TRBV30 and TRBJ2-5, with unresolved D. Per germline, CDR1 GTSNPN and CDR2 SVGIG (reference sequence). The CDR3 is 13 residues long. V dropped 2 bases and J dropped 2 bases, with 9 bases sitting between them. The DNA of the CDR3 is TGTGCCTGGAGTCCCCAGGTTCAAGAGACCCAGTACTTC. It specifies CAWSPQVQETQYF. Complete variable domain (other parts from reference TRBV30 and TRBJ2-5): SQTIHQWPATLVQPVGSPLSLECTVEGTSNPNLYWYRQAAGRGLQLLFYSVGIGQISSEVPQNLSASRPQDRQFILSSKKLLLSDSGFYLCAWSPQVQETQYFGPGTRLLVL.

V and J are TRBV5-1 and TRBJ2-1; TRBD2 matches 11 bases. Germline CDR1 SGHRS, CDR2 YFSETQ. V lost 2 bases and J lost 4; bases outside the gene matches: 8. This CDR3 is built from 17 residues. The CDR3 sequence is CASSLRLAGTSYNEQFF. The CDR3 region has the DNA TGCGCCAGCAGCTTAAGACTAGCGGGGACAAGTTACAATGAGCAGTTCTTC.

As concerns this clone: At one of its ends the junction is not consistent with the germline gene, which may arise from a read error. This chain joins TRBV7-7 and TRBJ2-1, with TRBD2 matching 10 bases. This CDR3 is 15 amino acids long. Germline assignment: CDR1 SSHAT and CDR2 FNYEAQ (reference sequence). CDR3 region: CASSLAAGGSGEQFF. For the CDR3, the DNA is TGTGCTAGCAGCTTAGCAGCGGGGGGGTCGGGGGAGCAGTTCTTC.

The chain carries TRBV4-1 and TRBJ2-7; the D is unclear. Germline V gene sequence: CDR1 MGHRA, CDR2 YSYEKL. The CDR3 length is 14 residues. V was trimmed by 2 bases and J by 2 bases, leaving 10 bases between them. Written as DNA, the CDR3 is TGCGCCAGCAGCCAACGGTCCAACCCCTACGAGCAGTACTTC. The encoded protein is CASSQRSNPYEQYF.

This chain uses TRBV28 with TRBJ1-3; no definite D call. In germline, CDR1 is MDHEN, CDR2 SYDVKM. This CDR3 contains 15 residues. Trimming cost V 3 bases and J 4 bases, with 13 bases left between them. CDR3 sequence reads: CASSFVPGSGNTIYF. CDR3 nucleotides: TGTGCCAGCAGTTTTGTACCCGGGTCCGGAAACACCATATATTTT.

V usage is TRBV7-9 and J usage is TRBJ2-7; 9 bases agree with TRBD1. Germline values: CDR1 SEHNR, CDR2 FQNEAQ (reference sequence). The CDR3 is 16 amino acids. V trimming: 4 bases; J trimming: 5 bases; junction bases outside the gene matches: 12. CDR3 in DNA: TGTGCCAGCAGCTGGTCGGGACAGGGTTTTTCTGACGAGCAGTACTTC. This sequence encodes CASSWSGQGFSDEQYF.

CDR3 nucleotides: TGTGCCAGCAGTGAAGTAGGGGACAGGGCCGACGAGCAGTACTTC. It encodes CASSEVGDRADEQYF. The chain has TRBV6-1 and TRBJ2-7, with 9 bases that match TRBD1. There are 15 residues in the CDR3. The trim removed 1 base at V and 5 bases at J, leaving 6 bases unmatched. CDR1 MNHNS and CDR2 SASEGT come from the germline V gene.

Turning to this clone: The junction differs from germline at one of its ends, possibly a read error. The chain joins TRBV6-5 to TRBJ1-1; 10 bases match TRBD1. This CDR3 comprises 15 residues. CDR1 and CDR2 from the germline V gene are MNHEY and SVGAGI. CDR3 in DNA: TGTTCCAGCAGCTGGGGGACAGGGGTGGACACTGAAGCTTTCTTT. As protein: CSSSWGTGVDTEAFF.

CDR3 DNA sequence: TGCGCCAGCAGCTGGCAGACACTCAACACTGAAGCTTTCTTT. It is translated as CASSWQTLNTEAFF. The J gene is TRBJ1-1, the V gene TRBV5-1; D gene unclear. CDR1 is SGHRS, CDR2 YFSETQ, per germline. Trimming removed 3 bases at V and 2 bases at J, with 11 bases between. The CDR3 has 14 residues. Full variable domain (outside the CDR3, taken from reference TRBV5-1 and TRBJ1-1): KAGVTQTPRYLIKTRGQQVTLSCSPISGHRSVSWYQQTPGQGLQFLFEYFSETQRNKGNFPGRFSGRQFSNSRSEMNVSTLELGDSALYLCASSWQTLNTEAFFGQGTRLTVV.

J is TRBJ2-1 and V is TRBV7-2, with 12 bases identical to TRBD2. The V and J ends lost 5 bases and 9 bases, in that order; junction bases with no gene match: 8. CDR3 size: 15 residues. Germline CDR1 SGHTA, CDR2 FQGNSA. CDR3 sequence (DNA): TGTGCCAGCAGCCGGACTAGCGGGAAAGAAAGTGAGCAGTTCTTC. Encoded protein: CASSRTSGKESEQFF.

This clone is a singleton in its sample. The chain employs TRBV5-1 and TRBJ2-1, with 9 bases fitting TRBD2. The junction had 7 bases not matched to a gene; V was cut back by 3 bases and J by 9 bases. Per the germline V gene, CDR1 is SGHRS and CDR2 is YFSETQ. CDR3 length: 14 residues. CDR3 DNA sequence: TGCGCCAGCAGCTCGCTCGGAGCGGGAGGTGAGCAGTTCTTC. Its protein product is CASSSLGAGGEQFF.

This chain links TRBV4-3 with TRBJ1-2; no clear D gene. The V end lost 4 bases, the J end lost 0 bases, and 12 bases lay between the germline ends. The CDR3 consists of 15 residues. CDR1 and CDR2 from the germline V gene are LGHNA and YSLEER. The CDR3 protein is CASSRIDTANYGYTF. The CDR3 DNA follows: TGCGCCAGCAGCCGAATCGACACCGCTAACTATGGCTACACCTTC.

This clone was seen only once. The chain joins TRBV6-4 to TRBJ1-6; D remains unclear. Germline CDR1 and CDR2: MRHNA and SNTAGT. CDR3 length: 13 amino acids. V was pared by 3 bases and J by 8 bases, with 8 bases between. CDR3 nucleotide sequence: TGTGCCAGCAGTGAGGAGGATGATTCACCCCTCCACTTT. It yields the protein CASSEEDDSPLHF.

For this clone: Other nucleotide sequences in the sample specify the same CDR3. In nucleotides, the CDR3 is TGTGCCAGCACCCTAGGTAGCTATGGCTACACCTTC. Translated, it gives CASTLGSYGYTF. The J gene is TRBJ1-2, the V gene TRBV11-2; D call uncertain. CDR1 and CDR2 from the germline V gene are SGHAT and FQNNGV. The V and J ends lost 7 bases and 4 bases respectively, with 10 bases between them. The CDR3 sequence is 12 residues long.

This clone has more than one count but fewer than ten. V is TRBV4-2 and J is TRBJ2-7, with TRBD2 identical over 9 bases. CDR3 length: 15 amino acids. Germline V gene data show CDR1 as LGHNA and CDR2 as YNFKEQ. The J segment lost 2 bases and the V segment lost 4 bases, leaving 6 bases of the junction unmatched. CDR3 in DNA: TGTGCCAGCAGCCCGACTAGCGGTGTTACCTACGAGCAGTACTTC. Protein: CASSPTSGVTYEQYF.

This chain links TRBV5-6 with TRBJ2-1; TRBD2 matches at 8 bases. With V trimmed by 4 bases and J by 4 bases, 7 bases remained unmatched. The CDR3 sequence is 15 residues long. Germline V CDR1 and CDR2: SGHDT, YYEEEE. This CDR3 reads CASSRLREGYNEQFF. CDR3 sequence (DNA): TGTGCCAGCAGCCGTCTCCGGGAGGGATACAATGAGCAGTTCTTC.

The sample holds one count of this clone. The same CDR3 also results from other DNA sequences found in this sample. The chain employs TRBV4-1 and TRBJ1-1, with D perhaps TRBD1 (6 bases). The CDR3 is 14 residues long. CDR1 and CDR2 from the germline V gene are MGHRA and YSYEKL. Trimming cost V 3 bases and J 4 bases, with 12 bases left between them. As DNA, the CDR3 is TGCGCCAGCAGCCAGGTACAGGGTAGCACTGAAGCTTTCTTT. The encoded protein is CASSQVQGSTEAFF.